This TCR beta chain is from a study of blood T cell repertoires in COVID-19. Study in general: T cells, B-cell-depleted T cells, or PBMCs supplied cDNA or gDNA.

The V end lost 6 bases, the J end lost 10 bases, and 19 bases lay between the germline ends. CDR1 is SGHDT and CDR2 is YYEEEE in the germline V gene. The CDR3 is 13 residues long. In the study's own analysis: Reference gene primer amplification gave nucleated cell count estimates. Method: immunoSEQ multiplex PCR; TCRdb's copy keeps in-frame clones and lacks some. V, J and clone size were drawn from that table, and D and trimming were deduced from the DNA. The sample yields about 200,000 clones, 86% seen once. Participant ages covered about 18 to 89 years across about two dozen US areas. Which cohort a participant joined came from the clinical history participants gave.

This chain joins TRBV5-6 and TRBJ1-1; tentatively, D is TRBD1 (5 bases). The TCR was taken from a woman aged 25 to 39 who had been exposed to COVID-19. The specimen sequenced was PBMCs or T cells enriched from blood (not recorded which). The CDR3 here is CASTLGQGVVAFF. The DNA of the CDR3 is TGTGCCAGCACCCTGGGGCAGGGTGTTGTAGCTTTCTTT.